The 30 T cell receptor beta chains in this list originate from one sample, sequenced in a study of blood T cell repertoires in COVID-19. The table came from immunoSEQ multiplex PCR; TCRdb's copy has only in-frame clones and leaves some out. The sample includes just over 70,000 clones, about four fifths of them seen just once. Sequencing was carried out using peripheral blood. The receptors come from a man in his 70s who had recovered from COVID-19.

J is TRBJ2-5 and V is TRBV9, with D maybe TRBD1 (5 bases). This CDR3 spans 15 amino acids. Germline CDR1 reads SGDLS; CDR2 reads YYNGEE. V lost 4 bases to trimming and J lost 5 bases, with 18 bases between them. CDR3 region: CASSINGLSGETQYF. CDR3 bases: TGTGCCAGCAGCATAAACGGGTTGTCAGGGGAGACCCAGTACTTC.

The chain has TRBV2 and TRBJ2-5; perhaps TRBD2 as D (6 bases). Germline V lookup: CDR1 SNHLY, CDR2 FYNNEI. This CDR3 spans 10 amino acids. V was shortened by 8 bases and J by 5 bases, with 6 bases between the two germline ends. The CDR3 coding sequence is TGTGCCAGCGGGAGGGAGACCCAGTACTTC. It is translated as CASGRETQYF.

The J gene is TRBJ2-4, the V gene TRBV29-1; 8 bases agree with TRBD2. From germline, CDR1 is SQVTM and CDR2 ANQGSEA. Trimming at V came to 8 bases and at J to 3 bases, leaving 9 bases not matched to a gene. This CDR3 region has 14 residues. The CDR3 sequence is CSMTSGSFKNIQYF. CDR3 sequence (DNA): TGCAGCATGACCAGCGGGAGTTTCAAAAACATTCAGTACTTC.

The chain has TRBV3-1 (or the pseudogene TRBV3-2) and TRBJ1-5, with D possibly matching TRBD1 (5 bases). Trimming removed 0 bases from V and 7 bases from J, with 10 bases in between. This CDR3 region has 14 residues. The germline V gene encodes CDR1 LGHDT and CDR2 YNNKEL (reference sequence). This CDR3 reads CASSQDRAYQPQHF. The CDR3 region has the DNA TGTGCCAGCAGCCAAGACAGGGCGTACCAGCCCCAGCATTTT.

The chain is built from TRBV30 and TRBJ1-5; D call uncertain. Germline CDR1 GTSNPN, CDR2 SVGIG (reference sequence). This CDR3 is 15 amino acids long. Trimming took off 2 bases at V and 3 bases at J, with 14 bases between the two ends. DNA of the CDR3: TGTGCCTGGAGTTCACTTCTCGCCTTCAATCAGCCCCAGCATTTT. It specifies CAWSSLLAFNQPQHF.

The V call is TRBV5-1, the J call TRBJ1-1, with D unresolved. Germline lookup yields CDR1 SGHRS and CDR2 YFSETQ. V dropped 6 bases and J dropped 3 bases, with 12 bases sitting between them. The CDR3 is made up of 13 amino acids. The CDR3 region is CASTLTGDTEAFF. The DNA for the CDR3 is TGCGCCAGCACCCTTACGGGTGACACTGAAGCTTTCTTT.

The chain couples TRBV7-8 to TRBJ2-4; D not certain. The CDR3 extends over 15 amino acids. Per germline, CDR1 SGHVS and CDR2 FQNEAQ. Trimming stripped 4 bases from V and 8 bases from J, with 18 bases between. CDR3 region: CASSSSASTRDIQYF. CDR3 coding DNA: TGTGCCAGCAGCTCAAGCGCGTCTACCCGAGACATTCAGTACTTC.

This chain joins TRBV19 and TRBJ2-2, with a tentative D call TRBD2 (5 bases). CDR1 is LNHDA and CDR2 is SQIVND in the germline V gene (reference sequence). Trimming stripped 4 bases from V and 2 bases from J, with 17 bases between. The CDR3 totals 17 residues. The CDR3, as DNA: TGTGCCAGTAGTACTAAACCCCCAACTAGTAACACCGGGGAGCTGTTTTTT. It codes for CASSTKPPTSNTGELFF. The complete variable domain, with remaining parts taken from reference TRBV19 and TRBJ2-2, reads DGGITQSPKYLFRKEGQNVTLSCEQNLNHDAMYWYRQDPGQGLRLIYYSQIVNDFQKGDIAEGYSVSREKKESFPLTVTSAQKNPTAFYLCASSTKPPTSNTGELFFGEGSRLTVL.

V is TRBV11-2 and J is TRBJ2-1; 9 nucleotides agree with TRBD1. V was clipped by 1 base and J by 8 bases; unmatched bases: 12. CDR3 length: 17 residues. The V gene's germline CDR1 is SGHAT and CDR2 FQNNGV. The CDR3 region has the DNA TGTGCCAGCAGCTTAGGAATTGGGACAGGGCAGGGGGATGAGCAGTTCTTC. Its protein product is CASSLGIGTGQGDEQFF. The whole variable domain, remainder taken from reference TRBV11-2 and TRBJ2-1, is EAGVAQSPRYKIIEKRQSVAFWCNPISGHATLYWYQQILGQGPKLLIQFQNNGVVDDSQLPKDRFSAERLKGVDSTLKIQPAKLEDSAVYLCASSLGIGTGQGDEQFFGPGTRLTVL.

The chain has TRBV9 and TRBJ2-7; TRBD2 is a possible D gene (6 bases). V shed 0 bases and J shed 8 bases, with 21 bases lying between them. This CDR3 has 16 residues. Per the germline V gene, CDR1 is SGDLS and CDR2 is YYNGEE. The CDR3 sequence is CASSVDARADYSQQYF. DNA of the CDR3: TGTGCCAGCAGCGTAGATGCCAGGGCGGACTATTCTCAGCAGTACTTC.

There are a few counts of this clone. V and J are TRBV27 and TRBJ1-3, with D tentatively TRBD1 (5 bases). This CDR3 is built from 15 residues. Germline assignment: CDR1 MNHEY and CDR2 SMNVEV (reference sequence). The V and J ends lost 6 bases and 4 bases respectively, with 16 bases between them. CDR3 DNA sequence: TGTGCCAGCAGCAATCAGGGACTTGGAGGAAACACCATATATTTT. It is translated as CASSNQGLGGNTIYF.

The chain recombines TRBV11-1 with TRBJ2-7; D might be TRBD1 (5 bases). The CDR3 is 12 residues long. Germline CDR1 reads SGHAT; CDR2 reads FQDESV (reference sequence). Trimming stripped 3 bases from V and 5 bases from J, with 8 bases between. The CDR3 DNA reads TGTGCCAGCAGCTTGACAGAGGACGAGCAGTACTTC. Residues: CASSLTEDEQYF.

J is TRBJ2-3 and V is TRBV10-3; a possible D gene is TRBD2 (6 bases). This CDR3 is built from 14 residues. Between the trimmed V and J ends, which lost 5 bases and 0 bases, there was a span of 9 bases. Germline loops: CDR1 ENHRY, CDR2 SYGVKD. The CDR3 reads CAISPGTSTDTQYF. The CDR3, as DNA: TGTGCCATCAGTCCCGGGACTAGCACAGATACGCAGTATTTT.

V and J are TRBV21-1 and TRBJ1-1; the table names TRBD1, a call not compared with the DNA. TRBV21-1 is a listed pseudogene. The CDR3 is 19 residues long. The CDR3 DNA reads TGTGCCAGCAGCGCCTCACAGCTGGGGCAGAGGAAAGGGAACACTGAAGCTTTCTTT. It is translated as CASSASQLGQRKGNTEAFF.

The sample holds many counts of this clone. The chain carries TRBV28 and TRBJ2-1; D gene ambiguous. Between the trimmed V and J ends, which lost 3 bases and 0 bases, there was a span of 6 bases. CDR1 and CDR2 (germline): MDHEN, SYDVKM. The CDR3 covers 14 residues. The CDR3 coding sequence is TGTGCCAGCAGTTTCGCGAGCTCCTACAATGAGCAGTTCTTC. Translation gives CASSFASSYNEQFF.

This clone was recorded a few times. This chain uses TRBV7-9 with TRBJ2-1; 10 bases agree with TRBD2. The germline CDR1 and CDR2 sequences are SEHNR and FQNEAQ (reference sequence). Unmatched junction bases numbered 11, after V lost 8 bases and J lost 4 bases. This CDR3 has 16 residues. The CDR3 DNA sequence: TGTGCCAGCGACCCGGTCCCAGCGGGGGGGTACAATGAGCAGTTCTTC. Encoded protein: CASDPVPAGGYNEQFF.

The gene calls are TRBV2 and TRBJ1-1; D gene ambiguous. V was trimmed by 0 bases and J by 10 bases, leaving 6 bases between them. The CDR3 length is 11 residues. The germline V gene has CDR1 SNHLY and CDR2 FYNNEI. Here the CDR3 DNA reads TGTGCCAGCAGTGAAGCGCGGGTAGCTTTCTTT. It encodes CASSEARVAFF.

This clone was counted only a few times. The chain joins TRBV5-6 to TRBJ2-7, with D perhaps TRBD2 (5 bases). Germline CDR1 and CDR2: SGHDT and YYEEEE. The CDR3 is made up of 12 amino acids. With 0 bases removed from V and 6 bases from J, the gap between germline ends came to 7 bases. The CDR3 here is CASSLVAGEQYF. DNA of the CDR3: TGTGCCAGCAGCTTGGTCGCGGGCGAGCAGTACTTC.

The genes are TRBV14 and TRBJ2-2; 9 nucleotides match TRBD2. The CDR3 is 17 residues long. The V and J ends lost 4 bases and 4 bases, in that order; junction bases with no gene match: 10. The germline CDR1 and CDR2 sequences are SGHDN and FVKESK. The CDR3 loop is CASSLVAGARGTGELFF. For the CDR3, the DNA is TGTGCCAGCAGCCTAGTAGCGGGAGCGCGGGGCACCGGGGAGCTGTTTTTT.

This clone was counted a few times. The CDR3 nucleotides read TGCAGCGTTGCGATTGGCGGGACTACAGGAAACATTCAGTACTTC. As protein: CSVAIGGTTGNIQYF. This chain joins TRBV29-1 and TRBJ2-4, with 7 bases matching TRBD2. The germline V gene encodes CDR1 SQVTM and CDR2 ANQGSEA. The V segment lost 4 bases and the J segment 6 bases; nucleotides outside the gene matches: 12. This CDR3 contains 15 residues.

The J gene is TRBJ2-4, the V gene TRBV3-1 (or the pseudogene TRBV3-2); 11 bases map to TRBD1. Germline CDR1 LGHDT, CDR2 YNNKEL (reference sequence). J lost 6 bases, V lost 1 base, and 2 bases had no gene match. CDR3 length equals 15 residues. Here the CDR3 reads CASSQVGQGANIQYF. As DNA, the CDR3 is TGTGCCAGCAGCCAAGTCGGACAGGGGGCAAACATTCAGTACTTC.

This chain uses TRBV28 with TRBJ1-2; 8 bases match TRBD1. The length of the CDR3 is 15 residues. The V and J ends lost 3 bases and 6 bases, in that order; junction bases with no gene match: 9. The germline V gene has CDR1 MDHEN and CDR2 SYDVKM. In nucleotides, the CDR3 is TGTGCCAGCAGTTTTTCGGACAGGGCAGTGGATGGCTACACCTTC. It yields the protein CASSFSDRAVDGYTF.

The chain links TRBV6-2 or TRBV6-3 to TRBJ1-1; weak D call: TRBD1 (5 bases). This CDR3 is 17 amino acids long. Germline V gene data show CDR1 as MNHEY and CDR2 as SVGEGT. V lost 6 bases, J lost 0 bases, and 20 bases lay in between. CDR3 region: CASSPSGHRKLNTEAFF. CDR3 in DNA: TGTGCCAGCAGCCCATCAGGACATAGAAAGCTGAACACTGAAGCTTTCTTT.

The chain uses TRBV5-5 and TRBJ2-3; maybe TRBD1 (6 bases). CDR3 length: 15 amino acids. V lost 6 bases and J lost 1, with 15 bases in between. The germline V gene encodes CDR1 SGHKS and CDR2 YYEKEE (reference sequence). CDR3 protein: CASTDRFLGTDTQYF. In nucleotides, the CDR3 is TGTGCCAGCACCGACAGGTTTCTGGGCACAGATACGCAGTATTTT.

This chain links TRBV7-3 with TRBJ2-7; possibly TRBD2 for D (5 bases). V was cut by 0 bases and J by 7 bases, with 10 bases left in between. This CDR3 has 13 residues. The germline V gene has CDR1 SGHTA and CDR2 FQGTGA. Here the CDR3 reads CASSLTRGGEQYF. In DNA form, the CDR3 reads TGTGCCAGCAGCTTAACTCGGGGTGGGGAGCAGTACTTC. The full variable domain, completed using reference TRBV7-3 and TRBJ2-7, is GAGVSQTPSNKVTEKGKYVELRCDPISGHTALYWYRQSLGQGPEFLIYFQGTGAADDSGLPNDRFFAVRPEGSVSTLKIQRTERGDSAVYLCASSLTRGGEQYFGPGTRLTVT.

This clone was seen just once. The V gene is TRBV9, the J gene TRBJ1-4, with 9 positions matching TRBD1. Germline CDR1 SGDLS, CDR2 YYNGEE. V shed 1 base and J 7 bases; nucleotides not matched to a gene: 5. CDR3 length equals 15 residues. The CDR3 nucleotides are TGTGCCAGCAGCGTATCAGGGACAGGGATTGAAAAACTGTTTTTT. Translated: CASSVSGTGIEKLFF.

This chain connects TRBV19 to TRBJ1-6; D gene uncertain. Between the trimmed V and J ends, which lost 5 bases and 8 bases, there was a span of 10 bases. The germline V gene encodes CDR1 LNHDA and CDR2 SQIVND (reference sequence). The CDR3 contains 13 residues. The CDR3: CASSYSVDSPLHF. Written as DNA, the CDR3 is TGTGCCAGTAGTTATTCCGTAGATTCACCCCTCCACTTT.

The CDR3 DNA reads TGTGCCAGCCTGGACAGGGCCCCCGTGGGGCCCCAGCATTTT. Translation gives CASLDRAPVGPQHF. The J gene is TRBJ1-5, the V gene TRBV2; 8 bases are shared with TRBD1. With 8 bases clipped from V and 9 bases from J, the junction kept 12 bases outside the gene matches. Germline CDR1 SNHLY, CDR2 FYNNEI. The CDR3 covers 14 residues.

The chain carries TRBV3-1 (or the pseudogene TRBV3-2) and TRBJ2-4, with D tentatively TRBD1 (6 bases). The V and J ends lost 1 base and 6 bases respectively, with 10 bases between them. The CDR3 totals 14 residues. CDR1 and CDR2 (germline): LGHDT, YNNKEL (reference sequence). The chain's CDR3 is CASSQVSDRNIQYF. The CDR3 DNA reads TGTGCCAGCAGCCAAGTATCGGACAGAAACATTCAGTACTTC.

The CDR3 DNA sequence: TGTGCCAGCTCACCAAGACAGGCGAGCTACGAGCAGTACTTC. It translates to CASSPRQASYEQYF. The genes are TRBV18 and TRBJ2-7; tentatively, D is TRBD1 (6 bases). V lost 2 bases, J lost 3 bases, and 11 bases lay in between. Germline V gene data show CDR1 as KGHSH and CDR2 as LQKENI. The CDR3 length is 14 residues.